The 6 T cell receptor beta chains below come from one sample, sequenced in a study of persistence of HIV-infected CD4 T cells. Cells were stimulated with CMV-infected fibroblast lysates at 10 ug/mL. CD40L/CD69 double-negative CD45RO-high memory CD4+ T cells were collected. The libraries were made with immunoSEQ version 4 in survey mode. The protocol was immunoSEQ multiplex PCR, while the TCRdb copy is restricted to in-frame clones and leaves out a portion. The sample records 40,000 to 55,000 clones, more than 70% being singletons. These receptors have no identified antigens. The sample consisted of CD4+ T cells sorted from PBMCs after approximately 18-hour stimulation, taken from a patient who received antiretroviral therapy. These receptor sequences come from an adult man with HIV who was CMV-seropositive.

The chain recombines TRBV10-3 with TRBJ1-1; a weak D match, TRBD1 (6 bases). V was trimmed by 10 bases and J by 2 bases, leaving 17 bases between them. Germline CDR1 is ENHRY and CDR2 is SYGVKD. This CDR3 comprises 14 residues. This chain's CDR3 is CATLGGSFNTEAFF. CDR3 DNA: TGTGCCACCCTCGGGGGCAGCTTCAACACTGAAGCTTTCTTT.

CDR3 amino acids: CASSLGWGAKNIQYF. The CDR3 DNA is TGTGCCAGCAGCCTCGGATGGGGAGCCAAAAACATTCAGTACTTC. This chain connects TRBV7-2 to TRBJ2-4; D unclear. The germline V and J ends were trimmed by 5 bases and 0 bases, with 11 bases remaining between them. The germline CDR1 and CDR2 sequences are SGHTA and FQGNSA. The CDR3 consists of 15 residues.

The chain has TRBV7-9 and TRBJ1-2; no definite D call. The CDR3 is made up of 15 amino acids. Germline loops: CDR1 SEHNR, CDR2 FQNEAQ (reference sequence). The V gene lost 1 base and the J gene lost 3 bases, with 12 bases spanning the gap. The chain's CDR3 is CASSLVSQEDYGYTF. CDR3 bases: TGTGCCAGCAGCTTAGTTAGCCAGGAAGACTATGGCTACACCTTC.

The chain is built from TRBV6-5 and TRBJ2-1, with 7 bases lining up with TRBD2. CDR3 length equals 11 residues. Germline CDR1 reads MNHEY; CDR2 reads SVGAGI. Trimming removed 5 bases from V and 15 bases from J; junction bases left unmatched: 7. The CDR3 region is CASSPGRKLFF. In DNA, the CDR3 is TGTGCCAGCAGTCCCGGGAGGAAGCTGTTCTTC.

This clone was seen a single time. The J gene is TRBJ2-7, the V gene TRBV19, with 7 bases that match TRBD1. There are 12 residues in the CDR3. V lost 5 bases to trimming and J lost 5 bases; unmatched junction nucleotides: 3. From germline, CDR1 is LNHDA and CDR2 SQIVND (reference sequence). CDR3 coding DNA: TGTGCCAGTAGTCTCGACAGGGACGAGCAGTACTTC. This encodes CASSLDRDEQYF.

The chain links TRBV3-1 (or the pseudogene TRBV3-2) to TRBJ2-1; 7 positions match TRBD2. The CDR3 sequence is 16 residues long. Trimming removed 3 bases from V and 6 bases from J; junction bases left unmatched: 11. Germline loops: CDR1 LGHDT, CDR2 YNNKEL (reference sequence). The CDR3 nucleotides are TGTGCCAGCAGCCAGGCCTTAGCGGGCCTGGGCAATGAGCAGTTCTTC. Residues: CASSQALAGLGNEQFF.